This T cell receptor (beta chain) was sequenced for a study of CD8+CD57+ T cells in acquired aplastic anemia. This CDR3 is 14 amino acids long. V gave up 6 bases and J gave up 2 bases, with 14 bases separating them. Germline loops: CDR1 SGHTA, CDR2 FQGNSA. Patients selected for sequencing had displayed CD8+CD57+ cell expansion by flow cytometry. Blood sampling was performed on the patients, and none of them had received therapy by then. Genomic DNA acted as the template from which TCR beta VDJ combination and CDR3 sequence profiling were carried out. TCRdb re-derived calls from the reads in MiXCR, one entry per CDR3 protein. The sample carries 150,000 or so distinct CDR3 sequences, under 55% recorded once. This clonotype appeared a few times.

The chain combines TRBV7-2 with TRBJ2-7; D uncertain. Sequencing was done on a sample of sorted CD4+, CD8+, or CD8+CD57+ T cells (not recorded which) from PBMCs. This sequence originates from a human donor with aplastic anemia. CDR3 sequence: CASSVSGLTYEQYF. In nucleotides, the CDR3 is TGTGCCAGCAGTGTCTCCGGGCTGACCTACGAGCAGTACTTC.